A single T cell receptor (beta chain) is shown here with its context. Its specificity is not known. Treatment noted: oral pan-JAK inhibitor, 5-10 mg twice daily. The study team obtained lesional scalp punch biopsies and peripheral blood from alopecia areata patients. CDR1 MNHEY and CDR2 SVGAGI come from the germline V gene. The ends were cut back, 8 bases at V and 11 bases at J, with 16 bases in the middle. The CDR3 is 12 residues long. This entry is derived from a study of CD8+ T cells in alopecia areata. Notes on the study in general: Greater clonality was observed in lesional scalp samples, especially alopecia totalis/universalis, versus normal scalp.

RNA extraction and reverse transcription yielded cDNA as sequencing template. Generated by immunoSEQ multiplex PCR, the TCRdb table keeps only in-frame clones and is missing some. Among about 250,000 clones listed, 60% were seen once. The clonotype originates from a human donor with alopecia areata. The sequenced sample was CD4+ T cells sorted from blood, obtained around week 52, from a patient treated with tofacitinib. The chain employs TRBV6-5 and TRBJ2-1; D is ambiguous. The CDR3 sequence is CASGTRLGQQFF. CDR3 bases: TGTGCCAGCGGTACCAGGCTCGGCCAGCAGTTCTTC.